This entry lists 18 T cell receptor beta chains sequenced from one sample in a study of T cells after yellow fever vaccination. TCRdb reprocessed the 5' RACE reads with MiXCR, giving one entry per CDR3 protein. Among about 300,000 distinct CDR3 sequences listed, approximately 8% were seen once. Here the sequenced sample was CD4+ T cells sorted from PBMCs, taken 5 days after the yellow fever booster vaccination. The receptor set was obtained from a man younger than 35 who received the YFV17D yellow fever vaccine.

This clonotype was found a few times. The chain couples TRBV11-3 to TRBJ1-5; 8 nucleotides agree with TRBD1. Germline CDR1 reads SGHNT; CDR2 reads YENEEA. CDR3 length: 19 residues. V lost 2 bases and J lost 1; bases outside the gene matches: 13. CDR3 sequence (DNA): TGTGCCAGCAGCTTAACGACAGGGGAAGATAGAGGGAGCAATCAGCCCCAGCATTTT. The encoded protein is CASSLTTGEDRGSNQPQHF.

This clonotype came up many times. The V call is TRBV3-1, the J call TRBJ2-1, with 8 nucleotides matching TRBD2. This CDR3 has 16 residues. The germline gives CDR1 LGHDT, CDR2 YNNKEL (reference sequence). The V gene end was trimmed by 1 base and the J gene end by 2 bases; junction bases not matched to a gene: 4. CDR3 in amino acids: CASSQGSGGTYNEQFF. The CDR3 DNA follows: TGTGCCAGCAGCCAAGGGAGCGGGGGCACCTACAATGAGCAGTTCTTC.

This chain connects TRBV5-1 to TRBJ2-3; the match to TRBD1 covers 8 bases. This CDR3 comprises 14 residues. Trimming removed 2 bases from V and 5 bases from J; junction bases left unmatched: 4. CDR1 and CDR2 from the germline V gene are SGHRS and YFSETQ. CDR3 loop: CASSFQGAEDTQYF. The DNA of the CDR3 is TGCGCCAGCAGCTTCCAGGGGGCTGAAGATACGCAGTATTTT.

This clonotype was counted only a few times. The V and J genes are TRBV20-1 and TRBJ1-4; no clear D gene. The CDR3 extends over 13 amino acids. Germline CDR1 is DFQATT and CDR2 is SNEGSKA (reference sequence). Trimming shortened V by 5 bases and J by 7 bases, and 14 bases separated the two germline ends. The DNA for the CDR3 is TGCAGTGCTGAAGCCGAGGGCAGTGAAAAACTGTTTTTT. Translating gives CSAEAEGSEKLFF.

This clonotype was observed at least ten times. The chain joins TRBV6-1 to TRBJ2-5, with unresolved D. Trimming stripped 2 bases from V and 0 bases from J, with 4 bases between. CDR3 length: 13 residues. The V gene's germline CDR1 is MNHNS and CDR2 SASEGT. CDR3 loop: CASSEQHQETQYF. The CDR3 bases are TGTGCCAGCAGTGAACAGCACCAAGAGACCCAGTACTTC.

This clonotype was recorded at least ten times. The V call is TRBV3-1, the J call TRBJ2-7, with D possibly TRBD2 on 7 matching bases. The CDR3 length is 16 residues. V was cut by 4 bases and J by 7 bases, with 23 bases left in between. Germline V lookup: CDR1 LGHDT, CDR2 YNNKEL (reference sequence). CDR3 DNA sequence: TGTGCCAGCAGCCGCTCGAGAGGGGGGGCGCAGAGAGAGCAGTACTTC. Translation: CASSRSRGGAQREQYF.

This clonotype was counted between two and nine times. The chain carries TRBV4-2 and TRBJ2-7; TRBD2 agrees at 12 bases. Germline assignment: CDR1 LGHNA and CDR2 YNFKEQ. This CDR3 comprises 15 residues. Trimming cost V 2 bases and J 6 bases; bases outside gene matches: 5. The CDR3 is CASSQPTSGGGEQYF. For the CDR3, the DNA is TGTGCCAGCAGCCAACCGACTAGCGGGGGAGGCGAGCAGTACTTC.

The chain combines TRBV6-5 with TRBJ1-2; 7 nucleotides align to TRBD1. The germline CDR1 and CDR2 sequences are MNHEY and SVGAGI. V shed 4 bases and J 8 bases; nucleotides not matched to a gene: 4. The CDR3 length is 12 residues. The CDR3 is CASSSTGRGYTF. The CDR3, as DNA: TGTGCCAGCAGTTCGACAGGGCGCGGCTACACCTTC.

The chain carries TRBV5-1 and TRBJ1-1, with D possibly matching TRBD1 (5 bases). V was clipped by 2 bases and J by 3 bases, with 11 bases between them. Germline V CDR1 and CDR2: SGHRS, YFSETQ. The CDR3 has 14 residues. The CDR3 DNA follows: TGCGCCAGCAGCTTCGTCGGCAGGGACACTGAAGCTTTCTTT. This translates into CASSFVGRDTEAFF.

This clonotype has only a few counts. The DNA for the CDR3 is TGTGCCAGCAGTACTAACAACGAAAACATTCAGTACTTC. Its translation: CASSTNNENIQYF. The chain recombines TRBV12-3 or TRBV12-4 with TRBJ2-4; D remains unclear. CDR3 length: 13 residues. Between the trimmed V and J ends, which lost 5 bases and 5 bases, there was a span of 10 bases.

The J gene is TRBJ1-1, the V gene TRBV2; D is unclear. CDR1 and CDR2 from the germline V gene are SNHLY and FYNNEI. The CDR3 is 15 residues long. Trimming pared 1 base from V and 0 bases from J, leaving 9 bases between. The CDR3 coding sequence is TGTGCCAGCAGTGAAGTTAGGTTCGTGAACACTGAAGCTTTCTTT. Protein product: CASSEVRFVNTEAFF.

In this sample, this clonotype turned up a few times. The rearrangement joins TRBV3-1 to TRBJ2-7; TRBD2 matches 9 bases. Germline V lookup: CDR1 LGHDT, CDR2 YNNKEL (reference sequence). Germline trimming cut 6 bases from V and 2 bases from J; bases unmatched to any gene: 8. The CDR3 is 15 amino acids. Here the CDR3 DNA reads TGTGCCAGCAGTCAGGCTAGCGGGGTTCCCTACGAGCAGTACTTC. Translation gives CASSQASGVPYEQYF.

This clonotype has only a few counts. The chain employs TRBV12-3 or TRBV12-4 and TRBJ1-5, with 7 bases lining up with TRBD1. Trimming cost V 6 bases and J 7 bases; bases outside gene matches: 6. The CDR3 sequence is 13 residues long. The CDR3 spells CASSPGGWQPQHF. The CDR3 region has the DNA TGTGCCAGCAGCCCAGGGGGGTGGCAGCCCCAGCATTTT.

This clonotype occurred many times. The V call is TRBV7-2, the J call TRBJ2-5; D is tentatively TRBD1 or TRBD2 (5 bases each). Trimming removed 5 bases at V and 5 bases at J, with 15 bases between. Germline assignment: CDR1 SGHTA and CDR2 FQGNSA. CDR3 size: 14 residues. The CDR3 sequence is CASSGRRGVETQYF. The CDR3 DNA follows: TGTGCCAGCAGCGGACGAAGAGGGGTGGAGACCCAGTACTTC.

This clonotype was detected only a few times. This chain joins TRBV3-1 and TRBJ2-5, with a weak D call TRBD1 (7 bases). CDR3 size: 14 residues. Germline V gene sequence: CDR1 LGHDT, CDR2 YNNKEL (reference sequence). Trimming left V 4 bases short and J 6 bases short, with 15 bases between. In nucleotides, the CDR3 is TGTGCCAGCAGCCTACCGCCAGGGGGGAAGACCCAGTACTTC. This codes for CASSLPPGGKTQYF.

The gene calls are TRBV6-6 and TRBJ2-2; D perhaps matches TRBD1 (5 bases). The CDR3 runs to 13 residues. V was cut by 10 bases and J by 7 bases, with 16 bases left in between. Germline CDR1 is MNHNY and CDR2 is SVGAGI (reference sequence). The CDR3, as DNA: TGTGCCACCATCTCCAGGGTGATCGGGGAGCTGTTTTTT. Amino acid sequence: CATISRVIGELFF.

This clonotype was observed a few times. This chain uses TRBV6-1 with TRBJ1-2; D perhaps matches TRBD1 (5 bases). V was pared by 4 bases and J by 0 bases, with 15 bases between. Germline CDR1 is MNHNS and CDR2 is SASEGT. CDR3 length: 16 amino acids. CDR3 region: CASSVERQTANYGYTF. CDR3 nucleotide sequence: TGTGCCAGCAGTGTTGAAAGACAGACAGCTAACTATGGCTACACCTTC.

This clonotype was counted a few times. The J gene is TRBJ1-1, the V gene TRBV11-2, with D hard to call. This CDR3 comprises 13 residues. Germline loops: CDR1 SGHAT, CDR2 FQNNGV. The ends were cut back, 1 base at V and 6 bases at J, with 9 bases in the middle. CDR3 sequence: CASSLVTGPEAFF. In DNA, the CDR3 is TGTGCCAGCAGCTTAGTTACGGGTCCTGAAGCTTTCTTT.